These 20 T cell receptor beta chains were sequenced from one sample in a study of blood T cell repertoires in COVID-19. Here immunoSEQ multiplex PCR was the method, and the copy in TCRdb shows in-frame clones only, minus some. The table has about 270,000 clones, 75% to 90% seen once. Sequenced input: PBMCs or T cells enriched from blood (not recorded which). These receptors all stem from a woman aged 18 to 35 who had recovered from COVID-19.

This chain connects TRBV27 to TRBJ2-3; TRBD2 matches 8 bases. Germline V gene sequence: CDR1 MNHEY, CDR2 SMNVEV (reference sequence). This CDR3 has 13 amino acids. The CDR3 protein is CATGGAVTDTQYF. CDR3 sequence (DNA): TGTGCGACCGGGGGGGCCGTAACAGATACGCAGTATTTT.

The chain carries TRBV10-1 and TRBJ2-7; TRBD1 aligns across 9 bases. Looked up from germline, CDR1 is WNHNN and CDR2 is SYGVQD (reference sequence). The ends lost 6 bases at V and 6 bases at J; junction bases unmatched: 6. The CDR3 is 13 residues long. The CDR3, as DNA: TGCGCCAGCAGCCGGGACAGGGTGGCCGAGCAGTACTTC. It is translated as CASSRDRVAEQYF.

This clone was seen only a few times. The chain employs TRBV6-5 and TRBJ2-3; TRBD2 aligns across 8 bases. Germline trimming cut 10 bases from V and 4 bases from J; bases unmatched to any gene: 7. The CDR3 spans 13 residues. CDR1 and CDR2 from the germline V gene are MNHEY and SVGAGI. For the CDR3, the DNA is TGTGCCACCCGGCGGGGGGTCGCAGATACGCAGTATTTT. Translation gives CATRRGVADTQYF.

J is TRBJ1-2 and V is TRBV10-2, with D perhaps TRBD1 (6 bases). Trimming left V 4 bases short and J 3 bases short, with 18 bases between. CDR3 length: 16 amino acids. The germline gives CDR1 WSHSY, CDR2 SAAADI. CDR3 nucleotides: TGCGCCAGCAGTGCTAGTACAGGGAGGGCGGACTATGGCTACACCTTC. It translates to CASSASTGRADYGYTF.

Written as DNA, the CDR3 is TGTGCCAGTACGGACTCCACTCAAACGGAGACCCAGTACTTC. It yields the protein CASTDSTQTETQYF. The V call is TRBV19, the J call TRBJ2-5, with a possible D match to TRBD2 (5 bases). From germline, CDR1 is LNHDA and CDR2 SQIVND (reference sequence). V lost 7 bases and J lost 5, with 17 bases in between. The CDR3 has 14 amino acids.

The V call is TRBV27, the J call TRBJ1-5, with D possibly matching TRBD1 (5 bases). Germline CDR1 MNHEY, CDR2 SMNVEV (reference sequence). The CDR3 is 14 residues long. V was pared by 0 bases and J by 5 bases, with 8 bases between. The chain's CDR3 is CASSLSTAYQPQHF. As DNA, the CDR3 is TGTGCCAGCAGTTTATCGACAGCTTATCAGCCCCAGCATTTT.

The chain employs TRBV20-1 and TRBJ1-1, with a tentative D call TRBD1 (6 bases). Germline lookup yields CDR1 DFQATT and CDR2 SNEGSKA (reference sequence). This CDR3 comprises 15 residues. V was shortened by 3 bases and J by 0 bases, with 14 bases between the two germline ends. In DNA, the CDR3 is TGCAGTGCTAGTATTCAAGGGGGTTTGAACACTGAAGCTTTCTTT. It encodes CSASIQGGLNTEAFF.

Only a few counts were recorded for this clone. This chain connects TRBV28 to TRBJ1-2, with 10 bases matching TRBD1. Trimming at V came to 5 bases and at J to 2 bases, leaving 5 bases not matched to a gene. Germline lookup yields CDR1 MDHEN and CDR2 SYDVKM. The CDR3 is 15 amino acids. The CDR3 spells CASSRTGGMNYGYTF. In DNA form, the CDR3 reads TGTGCCAGCAGTCGGACAGGGGGGATGAACTATGGCTACACCTTC.

V gene TRBV10-1 combines with J gene TRBJ1-2; D call uncertain. The CDR3 length is 13 residues. Germline lookup yields CDR1 WNHNN and CDR2 SYGVQD (reference sequence). The V end was cut by 6 bases, the J end by 3 bases, with 11 bases between. The CDR3 region is CASSEVGDYGYTF. The CDR3 nucleotides are TGCGCCAGCAGCGAGGTCGGGGACTATGGCTACACCTTC.

The chain links TRBV11-2 to TRBJ1-1; 10 bases map to TRBD1. The CDR3 sequence is 18 residues long. In germline, CDR1 is SGHAT, CDR2 FQNNGV. The trim removed 3 bases at V and 0 bases at J, leaving 10 bases unmatched. The DNA for the CDR3 is TGTGCCAGCAGCTTGTGGGCCGGGACAGGGGTAGTGAACACTGAAGCTTTCTTT. Amino acid sequence: CASSLWAGTGVVNTEAFF.

The CDR3 spells CASSQPGQGATDTQYF. As DNA, the CDR3 is TGTGCCAGCTCACAACCGGGACAGGGGGCCACAGATACGCAGTATTTT. The chain employs TRBV18 and TRBJ2-3; 12 nucleotides agree with TRBD1. The germline gives CDR1 KGHSH, CDR2 LQKENI. The CDR3 is 16 amino acids. J was trimmed by 2 bases and V by 4 bases; bases with no gene match: 4.

V and J are TRBV3-1 (or the pseudogene TRBV3-2) and TRBJ1-2; no definite D call. From germline, CDR1 is LGHDT and CDR2 YNNKEL (reference sequence). The CDR3 contains 15 residues. Deletions cut 6 bases from V and 10 bases from J, with 24 bases between. For the CDR3, the DNA is TGTGCCAGCAGGGCCAGCCGGGAACTATCGGAGGTCTACACCTTC. It is translated as CASRASRELSEVYTF.

The CDR3 DNA sequence: TGTGCCAGCAACAGGGACGTTACAGATACGCAGTATTTT. The encoded protein is CASNRDVTDTQYF. This chain connects TRBV7-2 to TRBJ2-3; tentatively, D is TRBD1 (6 bases). Germline V gene sequence: CDR1 SGHTA, CDR2 FQGNSA. The CDR3 runs to 13 residues. The V end was cut by 7 bases, the J end by 3 bases, with 11 bases between.

The table lists this clone with a count of one. The CDR3 loop is CASARDNEQFF. The CDR3 DNA is TGTGCCAGCGCTCGAGACAATGAGCAGTTCTTC. The J gene is TRBJ2-1, the V gene TRBV6-5; D unresolved. CDR1 and CDR2 (germline): MNHEY, SVGAGI. The CDR3 runs to 11 residues. The V gene lost 8 bases and the J gene lost 5 bases, with 7 bases spanning the gap.

Notes on this clone: This may be a read error: a much more frequent sequence differs by one nucleotide. The V gene is TRBV7-5, the J gene TRBJ1-5; the listed D gene, TRBD1, was not tested against the DNA. TRBV7-5 is a pseudogene. This CDR3 is built from 14 residues. The CDR3 reads CAKSANSGNQPQHF. CDR3 bases: TGTGCCAAAAGCGCAAACAGTGGCAATCAGCCCCAGCATTTT.

The rearrangement joins TRBV7-2 to TRBJ2-7; maybe TRBD2 (5 bases). CDR1 and CDR2 (germline): SGHTA, FQGNSA. V lost 8 bases and J 7 bases, leaving 18 bases between the germline ends. The length of the CDR3 is 13 residues. The CDR3 loop reads CASAADRWREQYF. The CDR3 bases are TGTGCCAGCGCCGCGGATAGATGGAGGGAGCAGTACTTC. The whole variable domain, filled in from reference TRBV7-2 and TRBJ2-7, reads GAGVSQSPSNKVTEKGKDVELRCDPISGHTALYWYRQSLGQGLEFLIYFQGNSAPDKSGLPSDRFSAERTGGSVSTLTIQRTQQEDSAVYLCASAADRWREQYFGPGTRLTVT.

This chain connects TRBV2 to TRBJ1-2; tentatively, D is TRBD1 (6 bases). The CDR3 length is 13 residues. Germline loops: CDR1 SNHLY, CDR2 FYNNEI. Trimming took off 8 bases at V and 8 bases at J, with 18 bases between the two ends. The CDR3 DNA sequence: TGTGCCAGCGCCGGATCCGGGACAATAGGCTACACCTTC. Amino acid sequence: CASAGSGTIGYTF.

The V gene is TRBV9, the J gene TRBJ1-6; D perhaps matches TRBD1 (5 bases). This CDR3 contains 15 residues. Per germline, CDR1 SGDLS and CDR2 YYNGEE. Trimming cost V 2 bases and J 6 bases, with 12 bases left between them. CDR3 coding DNA: TGTGCCAGCAGCGTTGACAGTATGATTAATTCACCCCTCCACTTT. It specifies CASSVDSMINSPLHF.

The chain has TRBV29-1 and TRBJ1-2, with 7 bases aligning to TRBD1. Germline CDR1 reads SQVTM; CDR2 reads ANQGSEA. CDR3 size: 11 residues. V shed 6 bases, J shed 8 bases, and the junction held 6 bases outside the gene matches. The CDR3 DNA follows: TGCAGCGTCGACACAGGGGACGGCTACACCTTC. Translating gives CSVDTGDGYTF.

The gene calls are TRBV5-5 and TRBJ1-6, with a possible D match to TRBD1 (5 bases). The germline V gene encodes CDR1 SGHKS and CDR2 YYEKEE (reference sequence). The V and J ends lost 4 bases and 6 bases respectively, with 17 bases between them. The CDR3 is 16 amino acids. The CDR3 DNA follows: TGTGCCAGCAGCCCGACAGTCAAACCCTCTAATTCACCCCTCCACTTT. As protein: CASSPTVKPSNSPLHF. Looking up the rest from reference TRBV5-5 and TRBJ1-6 gives the full variable domain: DAGVTQSPTHLIKTRGQQVTLRCSPISGHKSVSWYQQVLGQGPQFIFQYYEKEERGRGNFPDRFSARQFPNYSSELNVNALLLGDSALYLCASSPTVKPSNSPLHFGNGTRLTVT.